The rows below give T cell receptor beta chains drawn from one sample of a study of beta chain features in type 1 diabetes. Clones were sequenced by immunoSEQ multiplex PCR, and TCRdb holds only the in-frame ones, with some missing. Among approximately 100,000 clones listed, 40% were seen once. Sequenced material: stem cell memory CD4+ T cells from blood. These receptors all stem from a woman between 18 and 30 years old in good health. The CDR3 runs from the conserved cysteine through the conserved F or W. A D gene is named only where the DNA matches it firmly. Rows may omit the clone size; those that give it use once, few, many or a size class.

clone size: NA
D gene: TRBD2
J gene: TRBJ2-7
V gene: TRBV7-2
CDR3 DNA: TGTGCCAGCAGCCTAGCGGGGAGTCCCTACGAGCAGTACTTC
CDR3 protein: CASSLAGSPYEQYF

clone size: NA
D gene: NA
J gene: TRBJ2-2
V gene: TRBV18
CDR3 DNA: TGTGCCAGCTCACCCGGCAGGGAACGAACCGGGGAGCTGTTTTTT
CDR3 protein: CASSPGRERTGELFF

clone size: NA
D gene: TRBD1
J gene: TRBJ2-1
V gene: TRBV7-9
CDR3 DNA: TGTGCCAGCAGCTTACGCACCCCGGGACAGGGACCGTACAATGAGCAGTTCTTC
CDR3 protein: CASSLRTPGQGPYNEQFF

clone size: NA
D gene: TRBD2
J gene: TRBJ2-5
V gene: TRBV5-4
CDR3 DNA: TGTGCCAGCAGCTTGTTGGGACTAGCGGGAGGAGTGGGAAAAGAGACCCAGTACTTC
CDR3 protein: CASSLLGLAGGVGKETQYF

clone size: NA
D gene: TRBD2
J gene: TRBJ2-2
V gene: TRBV9
CDR3 DNA: TGTGCCAGCAGCGTAGTTCCCCCCGGGACTAGCGGGAGGAGGCAGCGGATCGGGGAGCTGTTTTTT
CDR3 protein: CASSVVPPGTSGRRQRIGELFF

clone size: NA
D gene: NA
J gene: TRBJ2-3
V gene: TRBV15
CDR3 DNA: TGTGCCACCAGCAGGCCGCTCGGGAGATTAGGCCCGAGCACAGATACGCAGTATTTT
CDR3 protein: CATSRPLGRLGPSTDTQYF

clone size: once
D gene: TRBD2
J gene: TRBJ2-7
V gene: TRBV27
CDR3 DNA: TGTGCCAGCAGTTTGCGGGGGACGGGAGGGAGGTACGAGCAGTACTTC
CDR3 protein: CASSLRGTGGRYEQYF

clone size: few
D gene: NA
J gene: TRBJ2-1
V gene: TRBV15
CDR3 DNA: TGTGCCACCAGCAGAGATCTAGCGTGGACTGAGCAGTTCTTC
CDR3 protein: CATSRDLAWTEQFF

clone size: NA
D gene: TRBD1
J gene: TRBJ2-3
V gene: TRBV4-1
CDR3 DNA: TGCGCCAGCAGCCAAGTCCAGGGGGGCACAGATACGCAGTATTTT
CDR3 protein: CASSQVQGGTDTQYF

clone size: few
D gene: TRBD1
J gene: TRBJ1-5
V gene: TRBV7-9
CDR3 DNA: TGTGCCAGCAGCCCTAGTCCCGGGACAGGGGGCGGTGGCAATCAGCCCCAGCATTTT
CDR3 protein: CASSPSPGTGGGGNQPQHF

clone size: few
D gene: NA
J gene: TRBJ2-7
V gene: TRBV21-1
CDR3 DNA: TGTGCCAGGAGGGTCACTAGCGGGAGGTCGGGCGACGAGCAGTACTTC
CDR3 protein: CARRVTSGRSGDEQYF

clone size: once
D gene: TRBD2
J gene: TRBJ2-3
V gene: TRBV19
CDR3 DNA: TGTGCCACCTCTAGGGCGGGAGTACGGGATACGCAGTATTTT
CDR3 protein: CATSRAGVRDTQYF

clone size: NA
D gene: NA
J gene: TRBJ1-2
V gene: TRBV5-1
CDR3 DNA: TGCGCCAGCAGCTTAACAGGGATCTATGGCTACACCTTC
CDR3 protein: CASSLTGIYGYTF

clone size: NA
D gene: NA
J gene: TRBJ2-3
V gene: TRBV11-3
CDR3 DNA: TGTGCCAGCAGCTTCTCGGGTACTAGCACAGATACGCAGTATTTT
CDR3 protein: CASSFSGTSTDTQYF

clone size: NA
D gene: NA
J gene: TRBJ2-2
V gene: TRBV19
CDR3 DNA: TGTGCCAGTAGTCCCAACCCTGGACACGTTAACACCGGGGAGCTGTTTTTT
CDR3 protein: CASSPNPGHVNTGELFF

clone size: few
D gene: TRBD1
J gene: TRBJ2-5
V gene: TRBV9
CDR3 DNA: TGTGCCAGTGGACAGGGGGCATTCGAATTGGAGACCCAGTACTTC
CDR3 protein: CASGQGAFELETQYF

clone size: NA
D gene: NA
J gene: TRBJ1-2
V gene: TRBV19
CDR3 DNA: TGTGCCAGTAGTATGGGTCAGGCCTATGGCTACACCTTC
CDR3 protein: CASSMGQAYGYTF

clone size: NA
D gene: NA
J gene: TRBJ1-2
V gene: TRBV14
CDR3 DNA: TGTGCCAGCAGTACGGGACTCCTTCAATACTATGGCTACACCTTC
CDR3 protein: CASSTGLLQYYGYTF

clone size: NA
D gene: NA
J gene: TRBJ1-1
V gene: TRBV7-3
CDR3 DNA: TGTGCCAGCAGCTTATCTAAGGGGAATTCGAACACTGAAGCTTTCTTT
CDR3 protein: CASSLSKGNSNTEAFF

clone size: few
D gene: NA
J gene: TRBJ1-5
V gene: TRBV7-2
CDR3 DNA: TGTGCCAGCAGCACCGCGGGGGCGCCCAATCAGCCCCAGCATTTT
CDR3 protein: CASSTAGAPNQPQHF

clone size: NA
D gene: NA
J gene: TRBJ1-2
V gene: TRBV27
CDR3 DNA: TGTGCCAGCAGTCCCAACAGAGCAAACTATGGCTACACCTTC
CDR3 protein: CASSPNRANYGYTF

clone size: NA
D gene: NA
J gene: TRBJ2-7
V gene: TRBV2
CDR3 DNA: TGTGCCAGCAGTGAGAGGCGGAACTCCTACGAGCAGTACTTC
CDR3 protein: CASSERRNSYEQYF

clone size: few
D gene: NA
J gene: TRBJ1-5
V gene: TRBV7-9
CDR3 DNA: TGTGCCAGCAGCTCAGGTCAGCAGCCCCAGCATTTT
CDR3 protein: CASSSGQQPQHF

clone size: NA
D gene: NA
J gene: TRBJ2-2
V gene: TRBV7-2
CDR3 DNA: TGTGCCAGCAGCTCCTTTACGGGACTTTATTCCGGGGAGCTGTTTTTT
CDR3 protein: CASSSFTGLYSGELFF

clone size: NA
D gene: NA
J gene: TRBJ1-2
V gene: TRBV10-2
CDR3 DNA: TGCGCCAGCAGCGGAGGTCCCGGCTATGGCTACACCTTC
CDR3 protein: CASSGGPGYGYTF

clone size: NA
D gene: NA
J gene: TRBJ2-7
V gene: TRBV9
CDR3 DNA: TGTGCCAGCAGCGTAGGGTCCAACAATCCCTACGAGCAGTACTTC
CDR3 protein: CASSVGSNNPYEQYF

clone size: NA
D gene: NA
J gene: TRBJ1-1
V gene: TRBV5-1
CDR3 DNA: TGCGCCAGCAGCGCAGGCCTCGGAGCTTTCTTT
CDR3 protein: CASSAGLGAFF

clone size: NA
D gene: TRBD2
J gene: TRBJ2-7
V gene: TRBV4-1
CDR3 DNA: TGCGCCAGCAGCCAAAGAGGACTAGCGGGATACGAGCAGTACTTC
CDR3 protein: CASSQRGLAGYEQYF

clone size: few
D gene: NA
J gene: TRBJ2-7
V gene: TRBV5-1
CDR3 DNA: TGCGCCAGCAGGACGTTGGGAGATGGGTCCTACGAGCAGTACTTC
CDR3 protein: CASRTLGDGSYEQYF

clone size: NA
D gene: NA
J gene: TRBJ1-5
V gene: TRBV6-1
CDR3 DNA: TGTGCCAGCATGCGGAGGGGCCCCGATCAGCCCCAGCATTTT
CDR3 protein: CASMRRGPDQPQHF

clone size: NA
D gene: TRBD1
J gene: TRBJ2-2
V gene: TRBV19
CDR3 DNA: TGTGCCAGTAGGGCACAGGGGGCCGGGGAGCTGTTTTTT
CDR3 protein: CASRAQGAGELFF

clone size: NA
D gene: NA
J gene: TRBJ2-7
V gene: TRBV7-9
CDR3 DNA: TGTGCCAGCAGCGCCCTCCTGCAGGGTACCTCCTACGAGCAGTACTTC
CDR3 protein: CASSALLQGTSYEQYF

clone size: NA
D gene: NA
J gene: TRBJ1-5
V gene: TRBV18
CDR3 DNA: TGTGCCAGCTCACCAGGGCTAAGTGGCAATCAGCCCCAGCATTTT
CDR3 protein: CASSPGLSGNQPQHF

clone size: NA
D gene: NA
J gene: TRBJ2-5
V gene: TRBV18
CDR3 DNA: TGTGCCAGCTCACCAGGAGGGGCCGAGACCCAGTACTTC
CDR3 protein: CASSPGGAETQYF

clone size: many
D gene: TRBD2
J gene: TRBJ2-7
V gene: TRBV7-2
CDR3 DNA: TGTGCCAGCAGCACTACTAGCGGCTACGAGCAGTACTTC
CDR3 protein: CASSTTSGYEQYF

clone size: NA
D gene: NA
J gene: TRBJ1-5
V gene: TRBV7-9
CDR3 DNA: TGTGCCAGCAGCTTAGGTACAGGGTCCCATAGCAATCAGCCCCAGCATTTT
CDR3 protein: CASSLGTGSHSNQPQHF

clone size: NA
D gene: NA
J gene: TRBJ1-3
V gene: TRBV7-9
CDR3 DNA: TGTGCCAGCAGCTTAGTCGCGGCGTTTGGAAACACCATATATTTT
CDR3 protein: CASSLVAAFGNTIYF

clone size: few
D gene: NA
J gene: TRBJ1-2
V gene: TRBV28
CDR3 DNA: TGTGCCAGCAGACCGACCACAGGGAGGGGGTACTATGGCTACACCTTC
CDR3 protein: CASRPTTGRGYYGYTF

clone size: NA
D gene: TRBD2
J gene: TRBJ2-3
V gene: TRBV7-8
CDR3 DNA: TGTGCCAGCAGCGGCGGACTAGCGGGCTACACAGATACGCAGTATTTT
CDR3 protein: CASSGGLAGYTDTQYF

clone size: few
D gene: TRBD2
J gene: TRBJ2-7
V gene: TRBV7-2
CDR3 DNA: TGTGCCAGCAGCCAGCTAGCGGGGTTACACTACGAGCAGTACTTC
CDR3 protein: CASSQLAGLHYEQYF

clone size: once
D gene: NA
J gene: TRBJ1-2
V gene: TRBV6-6
CDR3 DNA: TGTGCCAGCAGTTCCCCAACCCTCGGGGGAGGCTACACCTTC
CDR3 protein: CASSSPTLGGGYTF

clone size: few
D gene: TRBD2
J gene: TRBJ2-5
V gene: TRBV5-1
CDR3 DNA: TGCGCCAGCAGCTGGGGACTAGCGGGTACACAAGAGACCCAGTACTTC
CDR3 protein: CASSWGLAGTQETQYF

clone size: NA
D gene: NA
J gene: TRBJ2-1
V gene: TRBV27
CDR3 DNA: TGTGCCAGCAGTCACGAGCGGGCCGCCTACAATGAGCAGTTCTTC
CDR3 protein: CASSHERAAYNEQFF

clone size: NA
D gene: NA
J gene: TRBJ2-1
V gene: TRBV7-9
CDR3 DNA: TGTGCCAGCAGCTTCCGTCGAGGGAGGTACAATGAGCAGTTCTTC
CDR3 protein: CASSFRRGRYNEQFF

clone size: few
D gene: TRBD2
J gene: TRBJ2-1
V gene: TRBV19
CDR3 DNA: TGTGCCAGTAGTCCCTGGACTAGCGGGATGAGCTCGAATGAGCAGTTCTTC
CDR3 protein: CASSPWTSGMSSNEQFF

clone size: NA
D gene: NA
J gene: TRBJ1-1
V gene: TRBV2
CDR3 DNA: TGTGCCAGCATAGTGGTAATTGAAGCTTTCTTT
CDR3 protein: CASIVVIEAFF